The 3 T cell receptor beta chains given below trace back to one sample, sequenced in a study of human T cells and chemical hapten exposure. TCRdb re-analysed the RACE reads in MiXCR, keeping a single row per CDR3 protein. The data show roughly 60,000 distinct CDR3 sequences, around 11% seen once. Specified time point: patch test 3, about 24 weeks after DPC sensitization. This sample's treatment: therapeutic diphenylcyclopropenone sensitization with weekly scalp DPC. Here the sequenced sample was whole blood, taken in connection with sensitization to the hapten diphenylcyclopropenone (DPC). The receptor source for this set is a man aged 25-45 years with alopecia areata. Some clones in this sample may be carry-over from other donors' samples.

The chain couples TRBV5-1 to TRBJ2-5; 7 bases agree with TRBD1. The CDR3 length is 14 residues. Trimming removed 3 bases from V and 3 bases from J; junction bases left unmatched: 5. CDR1 is SGHRS, CDR2 YFSETQ, per germline. Written as DNA, the CDR3 is TGCGCCAGCAGCTGGGTGACAGGGAAAGAGACCCAGTACTTC. Translating gives CASSWVTGKETQYF.

This clonotype has ten or more counts. The chain links TRBV6-2 or TRBV6-3 to TRBJ2-3; 7 bases are a match to TRBD1. Per the germline V gene, CDR1 is MNHEY and CDR2 is SVGEGT. The CDR3 has 15 amino acids. V shed 2 bases, J shed 1 base, and the junction held 3 bases outside the gene matches. This chain's CDR3 is CASSYTGTGTDTQYF. The CDR3 bases are TGTGCCAGCAGTTACACCGGGACAGGCACAGATACGCAGTATTTT.

This clonotype has only one observation. V gene TRBV20-1 combines with J gene TRBJ1-6; D unclear. Germline lookup yields CDR1 DFQATT and CDR2 SNEGSKA (reference sequence). CDR3 size: 14 residues. V dropped 6 bases and J dropped 7 bases, with 16 bases sitting between them. The DNA of the CDR3 is TGCAGTGCCCGCGAAGGTTTCAGGAATTCACCCCTCCACTTT. Translation: CSAREGFRNSPLHF.